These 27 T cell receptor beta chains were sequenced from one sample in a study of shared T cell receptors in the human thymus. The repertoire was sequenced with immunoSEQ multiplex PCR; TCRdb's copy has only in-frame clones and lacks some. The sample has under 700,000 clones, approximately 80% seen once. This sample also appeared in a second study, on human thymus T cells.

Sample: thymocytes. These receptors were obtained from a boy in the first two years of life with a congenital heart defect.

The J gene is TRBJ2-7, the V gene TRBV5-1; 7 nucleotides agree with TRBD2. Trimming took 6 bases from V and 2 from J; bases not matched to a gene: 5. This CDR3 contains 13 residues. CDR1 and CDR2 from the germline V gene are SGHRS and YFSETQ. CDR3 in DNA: TGCGCCAGCAACGGGGGGAGGGCCTACGAGCAGTACTTC. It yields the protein CASNGGRAYEQYF.

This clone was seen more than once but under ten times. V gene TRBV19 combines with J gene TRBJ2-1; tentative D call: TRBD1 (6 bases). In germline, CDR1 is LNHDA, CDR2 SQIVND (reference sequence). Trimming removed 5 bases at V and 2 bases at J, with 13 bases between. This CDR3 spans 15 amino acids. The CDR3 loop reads CASSLGTRAYNEQFF. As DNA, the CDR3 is TGTGCCAGTAGTTTAGGGACAAGGGCCTACAATGAGCAGTTCTTC.

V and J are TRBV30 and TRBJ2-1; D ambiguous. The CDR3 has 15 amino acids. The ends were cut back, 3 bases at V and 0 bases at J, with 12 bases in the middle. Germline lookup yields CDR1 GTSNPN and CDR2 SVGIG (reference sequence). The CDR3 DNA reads TGTGCCTGGAGGTACCTGCGGAGCTCCTACAATGAGCAGTTCTTC. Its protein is CAWRYLRSSYNEQFF.

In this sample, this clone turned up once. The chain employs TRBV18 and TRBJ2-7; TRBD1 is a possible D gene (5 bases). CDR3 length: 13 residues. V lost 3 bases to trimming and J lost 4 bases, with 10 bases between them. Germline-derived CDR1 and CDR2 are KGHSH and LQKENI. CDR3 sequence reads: CASSPRTRYEQYF. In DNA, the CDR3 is TGTGCCAGCTCACCTAGGACACGATACGAGCAGTACTTC.

The CDR3 protein is CASSNRDRLNYGYTF. The CDR3, as DNA: TGTGCCAGCAGTAACCGGGACAGGCTGAACTATGGCTACACCTTC. The chain employs TRBV27 and TRBJ1-2, with 8 bases aligning to TRBD1. Germline assignment: CDR1 MNHEY and CDR2 SMNVEV (reference sequence). This CDR3 contains 15 residues. J was trimmed by 2 bases and V by 5 bases; bases with no gene match: 7.

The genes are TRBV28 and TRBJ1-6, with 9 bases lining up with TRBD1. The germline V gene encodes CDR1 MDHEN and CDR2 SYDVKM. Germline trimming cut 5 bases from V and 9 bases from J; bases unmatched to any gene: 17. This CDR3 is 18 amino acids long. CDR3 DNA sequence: TGTGCCAGCAGTATGGACAGGGGACCCTCCGAGTGGGCTTCACCCCTCCACTTT. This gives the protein CASSMDRGPSEWASPLHF.

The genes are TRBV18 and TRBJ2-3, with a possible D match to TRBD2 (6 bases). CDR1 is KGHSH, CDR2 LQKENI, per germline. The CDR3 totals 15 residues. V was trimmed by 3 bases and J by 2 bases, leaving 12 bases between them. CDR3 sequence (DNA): TGTGCCAGCTCACCGCTTACGGGGGTCACAGATACGCAGTATTTT. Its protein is CASSPLTGVTDTQYF.

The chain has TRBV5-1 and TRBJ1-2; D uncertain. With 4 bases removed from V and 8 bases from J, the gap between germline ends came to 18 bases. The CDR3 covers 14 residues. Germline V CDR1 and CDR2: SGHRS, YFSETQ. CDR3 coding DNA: TGCGCCAGCAGCAGCGGCGGAAGGACTGGAGGCTACACCTTC. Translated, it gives CASSSGGRTGGYTF.

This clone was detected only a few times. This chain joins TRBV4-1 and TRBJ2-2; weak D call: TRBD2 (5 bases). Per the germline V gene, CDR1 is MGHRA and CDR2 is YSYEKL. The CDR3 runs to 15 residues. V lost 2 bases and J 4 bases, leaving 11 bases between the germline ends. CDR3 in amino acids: CASSQRELLTGELFF. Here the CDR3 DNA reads TGCGCCAGCAGCCAACGGGAACTGCTCACCGGGGAGCTGTTTTTT.

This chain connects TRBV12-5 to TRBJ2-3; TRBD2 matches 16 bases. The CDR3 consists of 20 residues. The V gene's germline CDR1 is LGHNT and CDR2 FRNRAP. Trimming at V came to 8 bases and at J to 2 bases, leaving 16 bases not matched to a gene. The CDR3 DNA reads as TGTGCTAGTATAACGGGACTAGCGGGAGGGCCCTTCAATCCCACAGATACGCAGTATTTT. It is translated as CASITGLAGGPFNPTDTQYF.

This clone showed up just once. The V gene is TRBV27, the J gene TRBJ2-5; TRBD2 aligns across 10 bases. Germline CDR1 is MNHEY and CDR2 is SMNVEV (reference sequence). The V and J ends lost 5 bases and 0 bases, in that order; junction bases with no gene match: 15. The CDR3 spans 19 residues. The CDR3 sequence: CASSLPGTSDYEYQETQYF. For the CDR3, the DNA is TGTGCCAGCAGTCTGCCCGGGACTAGCGATTACGAGTACCAAGAGACCCAGTACTTC.

The CDR3 nucleotides are TGCAGCGTCTATAACCGACAGGGAAACCTCCTCTATGGCTACACCTTC. Its protein is CSVYNRQGNLLYGYTF. The gene calls are TRBV29-1 and TRBJ1-2; 7 bases map to TRBD1. Germline CDR1 is SQVTM and CDR2 is ANQGSEA. The CDR3 is made up of 16 amino acids. With 6 bases clipped from V and 4 bases from J, the junction kept 17 bases outside the gene matches.

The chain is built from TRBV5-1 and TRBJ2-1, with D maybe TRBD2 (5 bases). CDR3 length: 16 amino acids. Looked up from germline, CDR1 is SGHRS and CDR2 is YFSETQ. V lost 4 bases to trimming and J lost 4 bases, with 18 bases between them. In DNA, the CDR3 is TGCGCCAGCAGCGGTAGTGTCGGGGAATTATACAATGAGCAGTTCTTC. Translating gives CASSGSVGELYNEQFF. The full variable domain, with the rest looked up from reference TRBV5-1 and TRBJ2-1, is KAGVTQTPRYLIKTRGQQVTLSCSPISGHRSVSWYQQTPGQGLQFLFEYFSETQRNKGNFPGRFSGRQFSNSRSEMNVSTLELGDSALYLCASSGSVGELYNEQFFGPGTRLTVL.

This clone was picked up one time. CDR3 bases: TGTGCCATCACGGCAGGGCTTGGGCCGCGAGGCACCGGGGAGCTGTTTTTT. This gives the protein CAITAGLGPRGTGELFF. The chain carries TRBV10-3 and TRBJ2-2; the D gene is possibly TRBD1 (5 bases). Per germline, CDR1 ENHRY and CDR2 SYGVKD. V was clipped by 7 bases and J by 4 bases, with 22 bases between them. CDR3 length equals 17 residues.

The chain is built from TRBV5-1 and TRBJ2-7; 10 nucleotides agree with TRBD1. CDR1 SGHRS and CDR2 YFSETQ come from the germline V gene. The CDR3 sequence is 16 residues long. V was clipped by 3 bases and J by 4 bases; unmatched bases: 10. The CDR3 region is CASSSNLDRGPYEQYF. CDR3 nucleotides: TGCGCCAGCAGCTCCAACCTAGACAGGGGGCCATACGAGCAGTACTTC.

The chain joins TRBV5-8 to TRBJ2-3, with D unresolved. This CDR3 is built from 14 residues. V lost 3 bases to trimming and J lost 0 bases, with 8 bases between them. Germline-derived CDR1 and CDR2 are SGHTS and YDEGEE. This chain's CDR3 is CASSSEHSTDTQYF. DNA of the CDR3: TGTGCCAGCAGCTCTGAACACAGCACAGATACGCAGTATTTT. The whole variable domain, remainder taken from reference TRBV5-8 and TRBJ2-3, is EAGVTQSPTHLIKTRGQQATLRCSPISGHTSVYWYQQALGLGLQFLLWYDEGEERNRGNFPPRFSGRQFPNYSSELNVNALELEDSALYLCASSSEHSTDTQYFGPGTRLTVL.

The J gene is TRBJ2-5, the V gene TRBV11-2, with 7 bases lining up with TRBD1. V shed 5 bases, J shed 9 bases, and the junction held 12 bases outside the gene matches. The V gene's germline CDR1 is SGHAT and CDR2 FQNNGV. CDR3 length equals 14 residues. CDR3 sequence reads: CASSARQGPWAQYF. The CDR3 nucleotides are TGTGCCAGCAGCGCGAGACAGGGACCGTGGGCCCAGTACTTC. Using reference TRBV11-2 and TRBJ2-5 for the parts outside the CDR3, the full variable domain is EAGVAQSPRYKIIEKRQSVAFWCNPISGHATLYWYQQILGQGPKLLIQFQNNGVVDDSQLPKDRFSAERLKGVDSTLKIQPAKLEDSAVYLCASSARQGPWAQYFGPGTRLLVL.

The CDR3 here is CASSQDRGSNGTYEQYF. The CDR3 DNA reads TGCGCCAGCAGCCAAGATCGGGGGAGCAATGGGACCTACGAGCAGTACTTC. This chain uses TRBV4-3 with TRBJ2-7; D is perhaps TRBD2 (6 bases). This CDR3 contains 17 residues. With 0 bases removed from V and 2 bases from J, the gap between germline ends came to 17 bases. CDR1 is LGHNA, CDR2 YSLEER, per germline.

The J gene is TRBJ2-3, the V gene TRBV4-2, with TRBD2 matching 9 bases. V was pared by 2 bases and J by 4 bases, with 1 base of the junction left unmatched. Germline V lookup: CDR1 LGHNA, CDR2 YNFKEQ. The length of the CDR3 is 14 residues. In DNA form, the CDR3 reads TGTGCCAGCAGCCAAAGACTAGCGGCAGATACGCAGTATTTT. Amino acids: CASSQRLAADTQYF.

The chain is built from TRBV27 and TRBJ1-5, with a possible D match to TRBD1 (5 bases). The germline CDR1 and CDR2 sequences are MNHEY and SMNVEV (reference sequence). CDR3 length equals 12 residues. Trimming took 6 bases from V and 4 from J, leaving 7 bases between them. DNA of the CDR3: TGTGCCAGCAGCAGGGTTAATCAGCCCCAGCATTTT. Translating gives CASSRVNQPQHF.

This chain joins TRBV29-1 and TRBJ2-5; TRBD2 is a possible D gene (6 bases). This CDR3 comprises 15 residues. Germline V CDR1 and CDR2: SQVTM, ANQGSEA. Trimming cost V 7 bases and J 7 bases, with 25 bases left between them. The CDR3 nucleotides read TGCAGCGGGTCGCCCTCCGGGACGGGAGTCGGGACCCAGTACTTC. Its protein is CSGSPSGTGVGTQYF.

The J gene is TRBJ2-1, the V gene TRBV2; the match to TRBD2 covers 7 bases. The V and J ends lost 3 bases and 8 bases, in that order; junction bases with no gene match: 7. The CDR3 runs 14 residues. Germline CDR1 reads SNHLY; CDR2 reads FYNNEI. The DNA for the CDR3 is TGTGCCAGCAGTGACGCGGGAGCTCTGGATGAGCAGTTCTTC. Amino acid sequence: CASSDAGALDEQFF. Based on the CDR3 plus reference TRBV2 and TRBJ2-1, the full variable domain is EPEVTQTPSHQVTQMGQEVILRCVPISNHLYFYWYRQILGQKVEFLVSFYNNEISEKSEIFDDQFSVERPDGSNFTLKIRSTKLEDSAMYFCASSDAGALDEQFFGPGTRLTVL.

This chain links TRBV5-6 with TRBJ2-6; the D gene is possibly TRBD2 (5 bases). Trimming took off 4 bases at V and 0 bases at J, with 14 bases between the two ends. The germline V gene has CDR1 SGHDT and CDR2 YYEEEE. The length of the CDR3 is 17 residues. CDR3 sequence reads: CASSLWTFRSGANVLTF. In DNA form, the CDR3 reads TGTGCCAGCAGCCTGTGGACTTTCCGCTCTGGGGCCAACGTCCTGACTTTC.

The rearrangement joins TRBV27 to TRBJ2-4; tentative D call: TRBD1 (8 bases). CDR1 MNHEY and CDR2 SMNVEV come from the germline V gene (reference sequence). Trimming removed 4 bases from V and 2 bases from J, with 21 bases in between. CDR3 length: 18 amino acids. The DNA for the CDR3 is TGTGCCAGCAGTTCACCAAAGGACAGGGAGGGGACCAAAAACATTCAGTACTTC. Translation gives CASSSPKDREGTKNIQYF.

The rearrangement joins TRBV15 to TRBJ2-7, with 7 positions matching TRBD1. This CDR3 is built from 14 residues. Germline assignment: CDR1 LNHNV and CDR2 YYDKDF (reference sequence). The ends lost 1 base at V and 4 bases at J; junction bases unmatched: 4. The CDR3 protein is CATSRVPTGYEQYF. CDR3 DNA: TGTGCCACCAGCAGAGTCCCGACAGGGTACGAGCAGTACTTC.

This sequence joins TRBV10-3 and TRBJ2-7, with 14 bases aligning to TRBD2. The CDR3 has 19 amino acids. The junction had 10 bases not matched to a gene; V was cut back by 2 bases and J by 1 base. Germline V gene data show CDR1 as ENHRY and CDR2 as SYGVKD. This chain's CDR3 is CAISEASRTSGRRSYEQYF. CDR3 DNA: TGTGCCATCAGTGAGGCTTCACGGACTAGCGGGAGGCGGTCCTACGAGCAGTACTTC.

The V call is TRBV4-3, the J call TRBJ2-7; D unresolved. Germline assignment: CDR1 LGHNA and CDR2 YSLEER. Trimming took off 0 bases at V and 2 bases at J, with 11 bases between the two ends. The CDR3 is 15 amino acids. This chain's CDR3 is CASSQDLTLTYEQYF. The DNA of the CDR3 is TGCGCCAGCAGCCAAGACTTGACACTTACCTACGAGCAGTACTTC.